This T cell receptor beta chain was found in a study of blood T cell repertoires in COVID-19. Study overall: Sites in the United States, Italy and Spain provided acute and convalescent COVID-19 samples. PBMCs, B-cell-depleted T cells, or T cells provided the cDNA or gDNA that made up the material.

Trimming took 4 bases from V and 6 from J; bases not matched to a gene: 4. Germline V CDR1 and CDR2: SGDLS, YYNGEE. The CDR3 has 14 residues. How the authors handled the data: Estimates of nucleated cell counts were drawn from the amplification of reference gene primers. The data were produced by immunoSEQ multiplex PCR, yet TCRdb's version contains in-frame clones alone and is incomplete. For V, J and clone size, that table is used; D and trimming come from the DNA. The repertoire holds some 87,000 clones, with 60% to 85% as singletons. This clonotype originated in a man aged 50-59 years who had recovered from COVID-19. The rearrangement links TRBV9 to TRBJ1-4; 9 bases are a match to TRBD1. The source material was peripheral blood. The CDR3 here is CASSPGTGHEKLFF. The DNA for the CDR3 is TGTGCCAGCAGCCCCGGGACAGGGCATGAAAAACTGTTTTTT.